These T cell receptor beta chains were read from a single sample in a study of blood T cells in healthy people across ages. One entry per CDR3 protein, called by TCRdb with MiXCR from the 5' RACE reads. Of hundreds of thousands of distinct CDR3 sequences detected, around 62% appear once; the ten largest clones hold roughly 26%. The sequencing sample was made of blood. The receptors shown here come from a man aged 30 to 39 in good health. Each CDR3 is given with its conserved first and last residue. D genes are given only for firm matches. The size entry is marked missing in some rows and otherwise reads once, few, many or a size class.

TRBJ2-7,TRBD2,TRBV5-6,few,TGTGCCAGCAGCCCGGGACTAGCCGGGAACAATGAGCAGTACTTC,CASSPGLAGNNEQYF
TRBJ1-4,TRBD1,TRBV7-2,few,TGTGCCAGCAGCTCGACAGGGCGGAATGAAAAACTGTTTTTT,CASSSTGRNEKLFF
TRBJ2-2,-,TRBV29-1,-,TGCAGCGTTGGAGGGGGGGGCAGTACCGGGGAGCTGTTTTTT,CSVGGGGSTGELFF
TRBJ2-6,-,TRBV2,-,TGCGCCAGCAACCCGTCCAACTCTGGGGCCAACGTCCTGACTTTC,CASNPSNSGANVLTF
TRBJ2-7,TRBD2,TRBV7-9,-,TGTGCCAGCAGCTTATTTGGTGGACTAGCGGGGGGCTGGTACTACGAGCAGTACTTC,CASSLFGGLAGGWYYEQYF
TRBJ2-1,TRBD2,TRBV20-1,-,TGCAGTGCGCCCACTAGCGGGGGGTACAGCCTGGGTGAGCAGTTCTTC,CSAPTSGGYSLGEQFF
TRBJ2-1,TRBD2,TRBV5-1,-,TGCGCCAGCAGCTTGGGACTAGCAACCCACAATGAGCAGTTCTTC,CASSLGLATHNEQFF
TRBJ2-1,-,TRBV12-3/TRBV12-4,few,TGTGCCAACGCCGTAGACAGTTTTGGTGAGCAGTTCTTC,CANAVDSFGEQFF
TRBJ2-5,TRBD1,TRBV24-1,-,TGTGCCACCAAGGGCAGGGGGATCGAGACCCAGTACTTC,CATKGRGIETQYF
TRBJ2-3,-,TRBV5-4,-,TGTGCCAGCAGCTTGGACTATGTCACAGATACGCAGTATTTT,CASSLDYVTDTQYF
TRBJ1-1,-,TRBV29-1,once,TGCAGCGTTGAAGATTGGGGGGGGACTGAAGCTTTCTTT,CSVEDWGGTEAFF
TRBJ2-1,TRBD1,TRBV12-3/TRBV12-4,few,TGTGCCAGCACCACTTCCAGGGGGAGCTCCTACAATGAGCAGTTCTTC,CASTTSRGSSYNEQFF
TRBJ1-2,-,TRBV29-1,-,TGCAGCGTTGAAAGCGGACAGAGGCATGGCTACACCTTC,CSVESGQRHGYTF
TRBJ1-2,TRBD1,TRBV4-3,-,TGCGCCAGCAGCCAGAACGGGAGGACAGGGGGCGACTATGGCTACACCTTC,CASSQNGRTGGDYGYTF
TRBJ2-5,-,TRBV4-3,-,TGCGCCAGCAGCCGGGGACACATCCAAGAGACCCAGTACTTC,CASSRGHIQETQYF
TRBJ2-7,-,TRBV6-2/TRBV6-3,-,TGTGCCAGCAGTTACTCGGTCTCGGGGACGGAGCCTCTCACTACGAAGGAGCAGTACTTC,CASSYSVSGTEPLTTKEQYF
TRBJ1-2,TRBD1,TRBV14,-,TGTGCCAGCAGCCGAGACAGGGGGCGCAACTATGGCTACACCTTC,CASSRDRGRNYGYTF
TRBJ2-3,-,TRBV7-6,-,TGTGCCAGCAGCCCGCCGGGCAAGCGGCCAGATACGCAGTATTTT,CASSPPGKRPDTQYF
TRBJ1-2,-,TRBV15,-,TGTGCCACCAGCAGAGATCATGGGCAGCTACTAGCTAACTATGGCTACACCTTC,CATSRDHGQLLANYGYTF
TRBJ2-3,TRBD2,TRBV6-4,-,TGTGCCAGCAGTGAGCGGGGGGGCTTCGATACGCAGTATTTT,CASSERGGFDTQYF
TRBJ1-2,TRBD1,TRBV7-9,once,TGTGCCAGCAGCCGGATAGACAGGGAAGGGAATGGCTACACCTTC,CASSRIDREGNGYTF
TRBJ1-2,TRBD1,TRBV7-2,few,TGTGCCAGCAGCTTACCCGGACAGGGGGCAGGAGGCTACACCTTC,CASSLPGQGAGGYTF
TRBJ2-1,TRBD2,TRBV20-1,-,TGCAGTGCCCAGAGGAGTAGCGGGGCGCCACTTATGGATGAGCAGTTCTTC,CSAQRSSGAPLMDEQFF
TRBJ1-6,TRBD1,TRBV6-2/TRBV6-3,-,TGTGCCAGCACCTGGGACAGGGGAAATTCACCCCTCCACTTT,CASTWDRGNSPLHF
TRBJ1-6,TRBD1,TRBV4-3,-,TGCGCCAGCAGCCAAGAAGCAGGGGGCAGGAATTCACCCCTCCACTTT,CASSQEAGGRNSPLHF
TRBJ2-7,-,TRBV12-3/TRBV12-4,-,TGTGCCAGCAGCTCCCCAAGCTTTACCTACGAGCAGTACTTC,CASSSPSFTYEQYF
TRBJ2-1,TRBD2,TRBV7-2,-,TGTGCCAGCAGCTTGACTAGCCGCCGATACAATGAGCAGTTCTTC,CASSLTSRRYNEQFF
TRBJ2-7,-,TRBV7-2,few,TGTGCCAGCAGCGTAGGAGGTAGATACGAGCAGTACTTC,CASSVGGRYEQYF
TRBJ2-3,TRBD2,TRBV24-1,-,TGTGCCACCATCCCGGGGACTAGCGGGGGCACAGATACGCAGTATTTT,CATIPGTSGGTDTQYF
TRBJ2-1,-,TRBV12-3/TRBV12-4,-,TGTGCCAGCCCTGGTGTTGTGAATGAGCAGTTCTTC,CASPGVVNEQFF
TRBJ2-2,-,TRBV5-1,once,TGCGCCAGCAGCCAATTAGACAGACCAGCAGGAACCGGGGAGCTGTTTTTT,CASSQLDRPAGTGELFF
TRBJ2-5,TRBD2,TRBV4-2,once,TGTGCCAGCAGCCTAGGTAGCGGGGGGGCTGTGGAGACCCAGTACTTC,CASSLGSGGAVETQYF
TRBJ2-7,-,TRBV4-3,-,TGCGCCAGCAGCCAAGTAGAGGCGGACTACGAGCAGTACTTC,CASSQVEADYEQYF
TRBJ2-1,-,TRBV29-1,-,TGCAGCGGACGGGACTCCTACAATGAGCAGTTCTTC,CSGRDSYNEQFF
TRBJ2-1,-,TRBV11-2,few,TGTGCCAGCAGCTTAGGTGATGCAGGGGAGCAGTTCTTC,CASSLGDAGEQFF
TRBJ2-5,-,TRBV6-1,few,TGTGCCAGCAGTGAAATGTACCAAGAGACCCAGTACTTC,CASSEMYQETQYF